Presented here are 10 T cell receptor beta chains from one specimen sequenced in a study of T cells in Graves' hyperthyroidism and ophthalmopathy. Using RNA transcripts as the source, TCR beta CDR3 regions were amplified. Initially, a first-round RT-PCR of the TCR CDR3 employed the HTBI primer set. TCRdb itself ran the multiplex PCR reads through MiXCR, one entry per CDR3 protein. The sample has hundreds of thousands of distinct CDR3 sequences, about 16% seen once. Specimen: blood. The source of these receptors is a woman between 40 and 55 years old with Graves' ophthalmopathy.

This clonotype showed up just a few times. The chain couples TRBV9 to TRBJ1-1, with D unresolved. The CDR3 runs to 14 residues. Germline V gene data show CDR1 as SGDLS and CDR2 as YYNGEE. With 2 bases removed from V and 0 bases from J, the gap between germline ends came to 8 bases. Here the CDR3 DNA reads TGTGCCAGCAGCGTGACTGCGATGAACACTGAAGCTTTCTTT. Protein sequence: CASSVTAMNTEAFF.

The V and J genes are TRBV12-3 or TRBV12-4 and TRBJ2-2; perhaps TRBD2 as D (7 bases). This CDR3 comprises 17 residues. V dropped 8 bases and J dropped 3 bases, with 22 bases sitting between them. The CDR3 sequence is CASPPEGGGEYTGELFF. The CDR3 DNA reads TGTGCCAGCCCCCCCGAGGGGGGGGGAGAATACACCGGGGAGCTGTTTTTT.

The rearrangement joins TRBV24-1 to TRBJ2-1; D assignment may be TRBD1 or TRBD2 (5 bases each). CDR3 length equals 17 residues. The germline CDR1 and CDR2 sequences are KGHDR and SFDVKD. Trimming removed 2 bases from V and 0 bases from J, with 13 bases in between. The chain's CDR3 is CATSDSLGTNSYNEQFF. CDR3 nucleotide sequence: TGTGCCACCAGTGATTCGCTCGGGACGAACTCCTACAATGAGCAGTTCTTC.

In this sample, this clonotype turned up many times. The chain joins TRBV20-1 to TRBJ2-5; TRBD1 is a possible D gene (5 bases). Germline CDR1 and CDR2: DFQATT and SNEGSKA (reference sequence). The CDR3 sequence is 14 residues long. V dropped 6 bases and J dropped 3 bases, with 17 bases sitting between them. CDR3 protein: CSASEPGKKETQYF. CDR3 sequence (DNA): TGCAGTGCCTCAGAGCCAGGGAAGAAAGAGACCCAGTACTTC.

This clonotype was seen many times. V gene TRBV6-1 combines with J gene TRBJ2-7; maybe TRBD2 (6 bases). Trimming removed 4 bases at V and 7 bases at J, with 14 bases between. The CDR3 extends over 13 amino acids. The V gene's germline CDR1 is MNHNS and CDR2 SASEGT. CDR3 amino acids: CASSGDWQREQYF. The CDR3, as DNA: TGTGCCAGCAGTGGGGACTGGCAGAGAGAGCAGTACTTC.

The rearrangement joins TRBV7-9 to TRBJ1-5; D unresolved. Looked up from germline, CDR1 is SEHNR and CDR2 is FQNEAQ (reference sequence). V was pared by 1 base and J by 8 bases, with 9 bases between. The CDR3 is 13 amino acids. CDR3 region: CASSLGLEEPQHF. In nucleotides, the CDR3 is TGTGCCAGCAGCTTAGGGTTGGAGGAGCCCCAGCATTTT.

This clonotype was detected ten times or more. The chain couples TRBV11-2 to TRBJ2-3; 10 bases match TRBD2. The length of the CDR3 is 17 residues. Germline V gene sequence: CDR1 SGHAT, CDR2 FQNNGV. The V and J ends lost 1 base and 5 bases, in that order; junction bases with no gene match: 9. CDR3 residues: CASSLVWASGGLDTQYF. The CDR3 region has the DNA TGTGCCAGCAGCTTAGTCTGGGCTAGCGGGGGACTAGATACGCAGTATTTT.

The CDR3 DNA follows: TGTGCCAGTAGTCCCCGCGGGGAAGGCAAAAACATTCAGTACTTC. Amino acid sequence: CASSPRGEGKNIQYF. This chain uses TRBV19 with TRBJ2-4, with D possibly matching TRBD2 (6 bases). The germline gives CDR1 LNHDA, CDR2 SQIVND (reference sequence). The CDR3 has 15 residues. The ends were cut back, 5 bases at V and 3 bases at J, with 14 bases in the middle.

This clonotype occurred a few times. The chain uses TRBV7-9 and TRBJ2-4; no clear D gene. Germline lookup yields CDR1 SEHNR and CDR2 FQNEAQ (reference sequence). The CDR3 is 13 amino acids. The V end lost 9 bases, the J end lost 5 bases, and 14 bases lay between the germline ends. The CDR3 sequence: CASQVSGQNIQYF. DNA for the CDR3: TGTGCCAGTCAGGTTTCCGGGCAAAACATTCAGTACTTC.

This clonotype has at least ten counts. The V gene is TRBV7-9, the J gene TRBJ2-2; tentatively, D is TRBD2 (6 bases). Germline assignment: CDR1 SEHNR and CDR2 FQNEAQ (reference sequence). The CDR3 is 15 residues long. The V end was cut by 5 bases, the J end by 5 bases, with 15 bases between. CDR3: CASSLTTGGTGELFF. CDR3 bases: TGTGCCAGCAGCCTTACGACTGGGGGGACCGGGGAGCTGTTTTTT.